This TCR beta chain was recorded in a study of blood T cell repertoires in COVID-19. Across the whole study: The United States, Italy and Spain were the sources of the acute and convalescent COVID-19 samples. T cells, B-cell-depleted T cells, or PBMCs supplied cDNA or gDNA.

The germline gives CDR1 SGHVS, CDR2 FQNEAQ. Trimming stripped 5 bases from V and 4 bases from J, with 17 bases between. The CDR3 runs to 15 residues. In the authors' workflow: From reference gene primer amplification, estimates of nucleated cell counts were derived. Data came from immunoSEQ multiplex PCR; TCRdb stores just in-frame clones and leaves some out. Clone size and V and J calls were adopted from that table, with D and trimming inferred from the DNA. This table has 200,000 to 250,000 clones, around 90% appearing once. This chain uses TRBV7-8 with TRBJ1-2, with D possibly matching TRBD1 (5 bases). The receptor was derived from a man aged 55 to 70 who had recovered from COVID-19. Sequences were obtained from peripheral blood. CDR3 sequence (DNA): TGTGCCAGCAGCCCCGCCCCGCCCGGGGGCTATGGCTACACCTTC. Its translation: CASSPAPPGGYGYTF.